This T cell receptor (beta chain) was sequenced during a study of CD8+ T cells in alopecia areata listed by TCRdb under 2018. About the study as a whole: The treated patients took part in an open-label pilot trial in which moderate-to-severe alopecia areata was treated with oral tofacitinib at 5 to 10 mg twice daily. Patients received tofacitinib for 6 to 18 months and were then followed off drug for 6 months to check for delayed response and recurrence. High-throughput TCRbeta sequencing was used to examine T cell clonal expansion in alopecia areata in both the C3H/HeJ mouse model and human patients. In humans, TCRbeta sequencing was performed on scalp tissue and on sorted CD4+ and CD8+ peripheral blood T cells from healthy controls and from patients with patchy or totalis/universalis alopecia areata. Patients on tofacitinib were biopsied at baseline and after 4 and 24 weeks of treatment, and several of the patients also had a later scalp biopsy. Scalp clonality was compared across normal scalp (n=4), patchy alopecia areata scalp (n=8), and alopecia totalis/universalis scalp (n=8). RNA came from the PAXgene miRNA kit for fixed scalp, the miRNeasy kit for PBMCs, and the RNeasy kit for mouse skin. TCRbeta CDR3 regions were amplified by immunoSEQ multiplex PCR using 35 Vbeta forward and 13 Jbeta reverse primers. Broad study findings and their caveats: Shared TCR sequences between patients were less evident than in mice, which may be partly attributable to HLA diversity in the patient population. Compared with normal scalp, lesional scalp had higher clonality and more expanded CD8+ clones, particularly in alopecia totalis/universalis, a pattern that suggests antigenic drive. Scalp TCR repertoire analysis is complicated because resident alphabeta T cells in normal human skin are also sequenced, whereas mouse skin is dominated by gammadelta T cells.

Library prep was done by the immunoSEQ multiplex PCR assay. RNA was extracted from all samples and reverse transcribed into cDNA, which served as template for TCR sequencing. SuperScript III was used to make first-strand cDNA, primed with a 2:1 mix of oligo-dT and random hexamers. A synthetic immune receptor repertoire was used to gauge amplification bias, and whatever bias remained was removed computationally. Concerning the study's data processing: Raw reads were preprocessed for error removal, and CDR3 was defined according to IMGT conventions as running from the conserved cysteine to phenylalanine. Clonality was computed by normalizing Shannon entropy by log2 of the number of productive unique TCRs and subtracting the result from 1. Scalp TCRbeta sequences were cross-referenced with sorted blood CD4 and CD8 repertoires so that the CD4 or CD8 identity of scalp clones could be inferred. TCRdb stores this immuneACCESS table with in-frame sequences only. Part of the clones is absent; in the studies checked, under half of the shortfall reflects unresolved V genes, and no reason is known for the rest. The DNA gave D and trimming, while V, J and clone size come from that table. This sample holds more than 200,000 clones; under 80% were observed only once. More than 0.95% of the sample lies in the top ten.

From the cysteine up to the phenylalanine, the CDR3 has a length of 15 residues. CDR3 DNA is the only sequence kept; it has 45 bases, read in frame from the first base. V is pared back by 7 bases and J by 1 base, with 13 bases lying between the germline termini. According to the germline V gene (reference sequence), CDR1 reads LNHDA and CDR2 reads SQIVND. The time point label of this sample denotes: baseline before oral tofacitinib. Lesional scalp punch biopsies and peripheral blood were collected from alopecia areata patients. PBMCs were isolated by density centrifugation and stained for CD3, CD4 and CD8, after which CD4+ and CD8+ T cells were sorted on a FACSAria. Regarding this clone: The antigen this receptor binds is unknown. No qualities accompany the bases; no much larger clone lies one base away.

This specimen consisted of CD4+ T cells sorted from blood, obtained at week 0. The chain is made from TRBV19 and TRBJ2-2; the D segment cannot be called with confidence. This receptor was obtained from a human donor with alopecia areata. The CDR3 amino acid sequence is: CASTPWGGNTGELFF. The DNA is as follows: TGTGCCAGTACGCCCTGGGGTGGGAACACCGGGGAGCTGTTTTTT.